Following are 13 T cell receptor beta chains from one sample sequenced in a study of blood T cell repertoires in COVID-19. Assay: immunoSEQ multiplex PCR; the TCRdb copy retains only in-frame clones and omits some. In the table there are about 26,000 clones, around 90% of which are singletons. The sequencing input was peripheral blood. The receptors were sampled from a man aged 70 or older with acute or convalescent COVID-19.

The V gene is TRBV12-3 or TRBV12-4, the J gene TRBJ1-2; unclear D gene. The V end was cut by 8 bases, the J end by 8 bases, with 15 bases between. This CDR3 comprises 12 residues. The CDR3 DNA sequence: TGTGCCAGCTCCCCACCTGTCGGGGGCTACACCTTC. Protein sequence: CASSPPVGGYTF.

The chain carries TRBV15 and TRBJ1-3; TRBD1 matches at 9 bases. The trim removed 3 bases at V and 2 bases at J, leaving 8 bases unmatched. The CDR3 has 17 residues. The germline CDR1 and CDR2 sequences are LNHNV and YYDKDF (reference sequence). This CDR3 reads CATSSRRTGVAGNTIYF. Here the CDR3 DNA reads TGTGCCACCAGCAGTCGGCGGACAGGGGTCGCTGGAAACACCATATATTTT.

The CDR3 is CASHEVKTSLSTDTQYF. Written as DNA, the CDR3 is TGTGCCAGCCATGAGGTCAAGACTAGTCTCAGCACAGATACGCAGTATTTT. V is TRBV28 and J is TRBJ2-3; a weak D match, TRBD2 (6 bases). This CDR3 spans 17 amino acids. Trimming left V 8 bases short and J 0 bases short, with 21 bases between. Germline V gene sequence: CDR1 MDHEN, CDR2 SYDVKM. The full variable domain, completed using reference TRBV28 and TRBJ2-3, is DVKVTQSSRYLVKRTGEKVFLECVQDMDHENMFWYRQDPGLGLRLIYFSYDVKMKEKGDIPEGYSVSREKKERFSLILESASTNQTSMYLCASHEVKTSLSTDTQYFGPGTRLTVL.

The V and J genes are TRBV6-1 and TRBJ2-3; D remains ambiguous. CDR1 and CDR2 from the germline V gene are MNHNS and SASEGT. V shed 2 bases and J shed 2 bases, with 8 bases lying between them. The CDR3 is 14 amino acids. The CDR3 sequence: CASSERVNTDTQYF. As DNA, the CDR3 is TGTGCCAGCAGTGAACGGGTCAACACAGATACGCAGTATTTT.

CDR3 sequence reads: CASSPLFGGDTGELFF. For the CDR3, the DNA is TGCGCCAGCAGCCCCCTCTTCGGGGGAGACACCGGGGAGCTGTTTTTT. The chain employs TRBV5-1 and TRBJ2-2, with a weak D call TRBD2 (6 bases). Trimming removed 4 bases at V and 3 bases at J, with 16 bases between. This CDR3 contains 16 residues. CDR1 and CDR2 from the germline V gene are SGHRS and YFSETQ.

The rearrangement joins TRBV3-1 (or the pseudogene TRBV3-2) to TRBJ2-5; a possible D gene is TRBD2 (5 bases). V lost 2 bases, J lost 10 bases, and 17 bases lay in between. This CDR3 has 14 residues. Germline CDR1 reads LGHDT; CDR2 reads YNNKEL (reference sequence). This CDR3 is CASSQRGNTGIQYF. DNA of the CDR3: TGTGCCAGCAGCCAACGGGGAAATACCGGCATCCAGTACTTC.

V usage is TRBV19 and J usage is TRBJ1-5; 8 nucleotides match TRBD1. The trim removed 6 bases at V and 7 bases at J, leaving 14 bases unmatched. There are 16 residues in the CDR3. Germline CDR1 LNHDA, CDR2 SQIVND (reference sequence). CDR3 coding DNA: TGTGCCAGTAGGAGCCGGGACAGGAGCTTAGGACAGCCCCAGCATTTT. This gives the protein CASRSRDRSLGQPQHF.

V usage is TRBV5-1 and J usage is TRBJ2-1, with a weak D call TRBD2 (5 bases). Trimming left V 0 bases short and J 0 bases short, with 10 bases between. CDR1 and CDR2 from the germline V gene are SGHRS and YFSETQ. This CDR3 contains 16 residues. CDR3 DNA: TGCGCCAGCAGCTTGGCCGGGGAGAGCTCCTACAATGAGCAGTTCTTC. This encodes CASSLAGESSYNEQFF.

This rearrangement joins TRBV2 to TRBJ1-2; 11 bases line up with TRBD1. Germline V gives CDR1 SNHLY, CDR2 FYNNEI. V lost 5 bases to trimming and J lost 3 bases; unmatched junction nucleotides: 5. CDR3 length: 15 amino acids. The CDR3 DNA is TGTGCCAGCAGTAAGGGACAGGGGGGCGACTATGGCTACACCTTC. This encodes CASSKGQGGDYGYTF.

The chain combines TRBV19 with TRBJ1-5; tentatively, D is TRBD1 (6 bases). Trimming took off 4 bases at V and 6 bases at J, with 13 bases between the two ends. There are 14 residues in the CDR3. Looked up from germline, CDR1 is LNHDA and CDR2 is SQIVND (reference sequence). The CDR3, as DNA: TGTGCCAGTAGTACAGGGGCGGGCGGTCAGCCCCAGCATTTT. Translated, it gives CASSTGAGGQPQHF.

The CDR3 coding sequence is TGTGCCAGCAGTTCCCAGGGGGCTGGCCAAGAGACCCAGTACTTC. Translated: CASSSQGAGQETQYF. The chain combines TRBV28 with TRBJ2-5, with 8 bases that match TRBD1. This CDR3 is built from 15 residues. The germline V gene encodes CDR1 MDHEN and CDR2 SYDVKM. J lost 1 base, V lost 4 bases, and 5 bases had no gene match.

This clone has more than one count but fewer than ten. The chain is built from TRBV28 and TRBJ2-1; TRBD2 matches at 11 bases. The V gene end was trimmed by 1 base and the J gene end by 8 bases; junction bases not matched to a gene: 10. Germline CDR1 and CDR2: MDHEN and SYDVKM. CDR3 length: 17 amino acids. CDR3 nucleotides: TGTGCCAGCAGTTTATATACTAGCGGGAGATATCGGGATGAGCAGTTCTTC. This codes for CASSLYTSGRYRDEQFF. The whole variable domain, remainder taken from reference TRBV28 and TRBJ2-1, is DVKVTQSSRYLVKRTGEKVFLECVQDMDHENMFWYRQDPGLGLRLIYFSYDVKMKEKGDIPEGYSVSREKKERFSLILESASTNQTSMYLCASSLYTSGRYRDEQFFGPGTRLTVL.

The rearrangement joins TRBV25-1 to TRBJ2-3; perhaps TRBD1 as D (6 bases). Trimming removed 6 bases from V and 1 base from J, with 14 bases in between. This CDR3 comprises 15 residues. Germline assignment: CDR1 MGHDK and CDR2 SYGVNS. The CDR3 is CASRDRLGGTDTQYF. As DNA, the CDR3 is TGTGCCAGCAGAGACAGGTTGGGGGGCACAGATACGCAGTATTTT.